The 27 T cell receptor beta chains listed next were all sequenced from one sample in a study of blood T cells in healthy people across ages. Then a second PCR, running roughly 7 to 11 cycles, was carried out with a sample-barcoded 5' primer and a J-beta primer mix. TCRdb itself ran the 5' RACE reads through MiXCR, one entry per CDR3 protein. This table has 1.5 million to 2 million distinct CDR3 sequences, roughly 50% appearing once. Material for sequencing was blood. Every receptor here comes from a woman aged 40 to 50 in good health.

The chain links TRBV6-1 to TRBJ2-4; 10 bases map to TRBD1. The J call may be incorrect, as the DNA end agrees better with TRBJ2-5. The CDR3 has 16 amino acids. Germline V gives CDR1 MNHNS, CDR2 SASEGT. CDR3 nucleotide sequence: TGTGCCAGCAGTGGGGACAGGGGAATCTCCGAAGAGACCCAGTACTTC. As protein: CASSGDRGISEETQYF.

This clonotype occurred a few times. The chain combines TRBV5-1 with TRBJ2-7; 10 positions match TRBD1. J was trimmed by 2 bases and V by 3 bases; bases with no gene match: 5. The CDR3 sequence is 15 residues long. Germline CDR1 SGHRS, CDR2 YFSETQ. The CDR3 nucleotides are TGCGCCAGCAGCTGGAGGACAGGGGGACCCTACGAGCAGTACTTC. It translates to CASSWRTGGPYEQYF. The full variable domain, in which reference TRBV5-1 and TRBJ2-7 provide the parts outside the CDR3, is KAGVTQTPRYLIKTRGQQVTLSCSPISGHRSVSWYQQTPGQGLQFLFEYFSETQRNKGNFPGRFSGRQFSNSRSEMNVSTLELGDSALYLCASSWRTGGPYEQYFGPGTRLTVT.

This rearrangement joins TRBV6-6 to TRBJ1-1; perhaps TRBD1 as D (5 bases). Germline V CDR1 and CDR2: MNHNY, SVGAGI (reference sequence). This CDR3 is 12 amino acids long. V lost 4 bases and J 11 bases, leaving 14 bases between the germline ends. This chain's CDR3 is CASSFRDWWAFF. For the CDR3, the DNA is TGTGCCAGCAGTTTCAGGGATTGGTGGGCTTTCTTT.

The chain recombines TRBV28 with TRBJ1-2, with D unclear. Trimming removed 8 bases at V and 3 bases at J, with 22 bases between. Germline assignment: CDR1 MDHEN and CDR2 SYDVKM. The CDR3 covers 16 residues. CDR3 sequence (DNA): TGTGCCAGCTGCCAGTTTGGCCGCGAGTGGGACTATGGCTACACCTTC. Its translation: CASCQFGREWDYGYTF.

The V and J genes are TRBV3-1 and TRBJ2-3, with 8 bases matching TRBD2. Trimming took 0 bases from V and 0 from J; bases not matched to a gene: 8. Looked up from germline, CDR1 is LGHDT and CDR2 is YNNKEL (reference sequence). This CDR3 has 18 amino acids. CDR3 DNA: TGTGCCAGCAGCCAAGATTCGCGCGGGGGGATTAGCACAGATACGCAGTATTTT. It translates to CASSQDSRGGISTDTQYF.

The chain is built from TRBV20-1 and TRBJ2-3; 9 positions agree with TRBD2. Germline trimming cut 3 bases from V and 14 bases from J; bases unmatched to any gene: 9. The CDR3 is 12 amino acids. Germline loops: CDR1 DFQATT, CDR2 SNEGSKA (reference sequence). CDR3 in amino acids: CSASLAGRRGYF. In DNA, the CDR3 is TGCAGTGCTAGCCTAGCGGGGAGGCGCGGGTATTTT.

DNA for the CDR3: TGTGCCAGCAGCTTCTACAGGGGGTTTTCTGAAGCTTTCTTT. Protein: CASSFYRGFSEAFF. The rearrangement joins TRBV5-5 to TRBJ1-1, with 8 bases identical to TRBD1. Germline CDR1 reads SGHKS; CDR2 reads YYEKEE (reference sequence). This CDR3 is built from 14 residues. The J segment lost 6 bases and the V segment lost 2 bases, leaving 6 bases of the junction unmatched.

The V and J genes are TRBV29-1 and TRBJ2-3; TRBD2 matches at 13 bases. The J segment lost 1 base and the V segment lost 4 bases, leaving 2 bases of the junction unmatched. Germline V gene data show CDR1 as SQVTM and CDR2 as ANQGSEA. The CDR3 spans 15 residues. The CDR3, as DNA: TGCAGCGTTGCCGGGACTAGCGGGGGCACAGATACGCAGTATTTT. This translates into CSVAGTSGGTDTQYF.

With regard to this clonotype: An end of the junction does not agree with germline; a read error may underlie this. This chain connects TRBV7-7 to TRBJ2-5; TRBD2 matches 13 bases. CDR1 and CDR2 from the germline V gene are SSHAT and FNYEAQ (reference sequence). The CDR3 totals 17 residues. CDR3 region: CASTSILAGGPCETQYF. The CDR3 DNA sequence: TGTGCTAGCACGTCAATACTAGCGGGGGGGCCATGCGAGACCCAGTACTTC.

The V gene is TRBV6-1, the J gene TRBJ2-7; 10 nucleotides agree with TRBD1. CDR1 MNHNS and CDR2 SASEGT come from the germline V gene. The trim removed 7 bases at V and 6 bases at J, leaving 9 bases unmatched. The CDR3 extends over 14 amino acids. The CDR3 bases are TGTGCCAGCAACCAAGACAGGGGGCTTGGCGAGCAGTACTTC. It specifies CASNQDRGLGEQYF.

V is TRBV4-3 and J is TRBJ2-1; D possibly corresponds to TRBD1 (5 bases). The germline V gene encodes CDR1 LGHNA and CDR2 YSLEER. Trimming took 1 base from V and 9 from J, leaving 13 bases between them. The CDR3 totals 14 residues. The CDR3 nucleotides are TGCGCCAGCAGCCAAGGAAAGGGGATTGGTGAGCAGTTCTTC. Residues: CASSQGKGIGEQFF.

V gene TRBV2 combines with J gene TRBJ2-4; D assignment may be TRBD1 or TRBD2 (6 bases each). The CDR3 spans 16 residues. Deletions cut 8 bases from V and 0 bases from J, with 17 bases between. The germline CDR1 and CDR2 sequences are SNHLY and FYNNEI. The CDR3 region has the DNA TGTGCCAGCTCGGGGGCAGACCAGATAGCCAAAAACATTCAGTACTTC. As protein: CASSGADQIAKNIQYF.

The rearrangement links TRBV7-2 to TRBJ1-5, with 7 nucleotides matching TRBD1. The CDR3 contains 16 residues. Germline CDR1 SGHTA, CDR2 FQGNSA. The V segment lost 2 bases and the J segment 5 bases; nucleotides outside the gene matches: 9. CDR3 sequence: CASSLTGVGGDQPQHF. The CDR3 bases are TGTGCCAGCAGCTTAACAGGGGTCGGGGGCGATCAGCCCCAGCATTTT.

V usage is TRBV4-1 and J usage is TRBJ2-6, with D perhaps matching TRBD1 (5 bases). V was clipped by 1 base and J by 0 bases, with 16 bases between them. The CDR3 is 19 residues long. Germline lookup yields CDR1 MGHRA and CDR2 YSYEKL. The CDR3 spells CASSQGRIGAVSGANVLTF. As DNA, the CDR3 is TGCGCCAGCAGCCAAGGCCGGATAGGGGCGGTCTCTGGGGCCAACGTCCTGACTTTC.

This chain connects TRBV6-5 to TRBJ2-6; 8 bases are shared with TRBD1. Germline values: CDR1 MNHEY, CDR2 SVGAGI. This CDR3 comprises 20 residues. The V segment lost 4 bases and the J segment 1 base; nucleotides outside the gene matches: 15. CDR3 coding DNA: TGTGCCAGCAGTTCCTCGCCGGGGGACAGGTCGTATTCTGGGGCCAACGTCCTGACTTTC. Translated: CASSSSPGDRSYSGANVLTF.

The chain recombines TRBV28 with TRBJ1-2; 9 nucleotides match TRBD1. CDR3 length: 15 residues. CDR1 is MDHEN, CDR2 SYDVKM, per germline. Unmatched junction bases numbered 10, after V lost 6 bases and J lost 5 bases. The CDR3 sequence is CASSLPGQGPYGYTF. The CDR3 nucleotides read TGTGCCAGCAGCCTGCCGGGACAGGGACCGTATGGCTACACCTTC.

CDR3 loop: CASSLEGFGGQETQYF. The CDR3 DNA follows: TGCGCCAGCAGCTTGGAGGGTTTCGGGGGGCAAGAGACCCAGTACTTC. The chain recombines TRBV5-1 with TRBJ2-5; TRBD2 matches at 7 bases. The CDR3 length is 16 residues. CDR1 and CDR2 from the germline V gene are SGHRS and YFSETQ. V lost 0 bases, J lost 2 bases, and 7 bases stayed unmatched.

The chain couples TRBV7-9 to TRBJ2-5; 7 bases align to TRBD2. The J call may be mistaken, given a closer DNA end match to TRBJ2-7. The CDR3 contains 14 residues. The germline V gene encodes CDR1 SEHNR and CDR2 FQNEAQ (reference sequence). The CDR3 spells CASSLSGTINEQYF. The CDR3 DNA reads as TGTGCCAGCAGCTTAAGCGGGACTATCAACGAGCAGTACTTC.

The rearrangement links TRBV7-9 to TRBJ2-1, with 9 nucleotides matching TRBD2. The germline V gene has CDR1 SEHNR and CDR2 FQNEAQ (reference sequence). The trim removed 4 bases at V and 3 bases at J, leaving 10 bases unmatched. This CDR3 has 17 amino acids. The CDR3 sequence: CASSYRVAGAHYNEQFF. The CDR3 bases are TGTGCCAGCAGCTACCGGGTAGCGGGGGCCCACTACAATGAGCAGTTCTTC.

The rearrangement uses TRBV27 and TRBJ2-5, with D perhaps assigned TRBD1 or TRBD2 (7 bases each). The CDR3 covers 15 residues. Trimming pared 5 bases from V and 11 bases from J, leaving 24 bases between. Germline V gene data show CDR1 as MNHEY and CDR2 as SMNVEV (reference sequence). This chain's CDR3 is CASSGGDSRRQGQYF. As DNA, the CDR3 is TGTGCCAGCAGTGGGGGGGACAGCCGACGCCAGGGACAGTACTTC.

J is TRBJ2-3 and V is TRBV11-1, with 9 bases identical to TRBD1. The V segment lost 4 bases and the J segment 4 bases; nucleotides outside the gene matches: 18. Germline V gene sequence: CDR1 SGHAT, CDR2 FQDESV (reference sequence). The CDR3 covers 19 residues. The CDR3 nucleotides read TGTGCCAGCAGCTCGGCGCCGGGACAGGGAGAGGGGAAAGCAGATACGCAGTATTTT. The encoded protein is CASSSAPGQGEGKADTQYF.

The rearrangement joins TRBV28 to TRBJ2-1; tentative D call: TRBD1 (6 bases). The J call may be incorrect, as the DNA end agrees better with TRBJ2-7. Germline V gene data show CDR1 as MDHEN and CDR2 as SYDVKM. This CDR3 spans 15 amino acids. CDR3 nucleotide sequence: TGTGCCAGCAGTCTTCACCGGGACACCACCTACGAGCAGTACTTC. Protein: CASSLHRDTTYEQYF.

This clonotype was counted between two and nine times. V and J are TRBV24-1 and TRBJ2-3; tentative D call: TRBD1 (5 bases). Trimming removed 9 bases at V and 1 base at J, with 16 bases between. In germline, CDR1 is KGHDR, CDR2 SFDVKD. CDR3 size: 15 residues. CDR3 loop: CATGAGLGGTDTQYF. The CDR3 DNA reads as TGTGCCACCGGGGCAGGATTAGGGGGCACAGATACGCAGTATTTT.

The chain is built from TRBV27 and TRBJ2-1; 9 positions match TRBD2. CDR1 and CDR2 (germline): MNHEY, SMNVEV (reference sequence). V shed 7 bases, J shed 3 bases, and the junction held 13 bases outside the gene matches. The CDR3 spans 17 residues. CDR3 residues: CASTREGLSGGYNEQFF. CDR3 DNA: TGTGCCAGCACCCGAGAGGGACTTAGCGGGGGCTACAATGAGCAGTTCTTC.

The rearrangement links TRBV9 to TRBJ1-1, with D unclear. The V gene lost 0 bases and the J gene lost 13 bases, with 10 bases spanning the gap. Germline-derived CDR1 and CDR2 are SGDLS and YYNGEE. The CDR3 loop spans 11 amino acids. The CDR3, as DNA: TGTGCCAGCAGCGTAGGGGTTGGTCTTTTCTTT. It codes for CASSVGVGLFF.

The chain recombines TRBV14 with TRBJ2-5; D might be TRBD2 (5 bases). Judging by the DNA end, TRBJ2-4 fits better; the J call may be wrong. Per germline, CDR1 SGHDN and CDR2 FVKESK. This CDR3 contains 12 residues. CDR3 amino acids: CAGGLDYNIQYF. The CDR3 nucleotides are TGTGCCGGCGGACTTGACTATAACATTCAGTACTTC.

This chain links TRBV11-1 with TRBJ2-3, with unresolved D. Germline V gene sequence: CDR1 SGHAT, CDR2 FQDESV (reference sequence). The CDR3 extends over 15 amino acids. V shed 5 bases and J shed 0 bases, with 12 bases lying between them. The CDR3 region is CASSDTYASTDTQYF. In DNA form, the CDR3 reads TGTGCCAGCAGCGACACCTATGCTAGCACAGATACGCAGTATTTT.